The 18 T cell receptor beta chains reported below all come from one sample, sequenced in a study of blood T cell repertoires in COVID-19. Only in-frame clones appear in the TCRdb table, and some are missing; sequencing was by immunoSEQ multiplex PCR. The sample has about 140,000 clones, more than 60% seen once. Material for sequencing was peripheral blood. The receptor set was obtained from a woman aged 55-75 years with acute or convalescent COVID-19.

This clone is a singleton in its sample. This chain connects TRBV5-1 to TRBJ1-1; the D gene is possibly TRBD1 (6 bases). The CDR3 extends over 13 amino acids. The germline gives CDR1 SGHRS, CDR2 YFSETQ. V was clipped by 3 bases and J by 1 base, with 7 bases between them. The CDR3 sequence is CASSWGQNTEAFF. The CDR3 coding sequence is TGCGCCAGCAGCTGGGGACAGAACACTGAAGCTTTCTTT.

The V and J genes are TRBV10-2 and TRBJ2-7; 10 nucleotides agree with TRBD2. The CDR3 totals 16 residues. V lost 2 bases to trimming and J lost 3 bases; unmatched junction nucleotides: 7. Germline values: CDR1 WSHSY, CDR2 SAAADI. The CDR3 DNA reads as TGCGCCAGCAGTGAGGCTAGCGGGAGTTCCGGCTACGAGCAGTACTTC. Translated, it gives CASSEASGSSGYEQYF.

The chain is built from TRBV5-6 and TRBJ1-5, with unresolved D. The germline V gene encodes CDR1 SGHDT and CDR2 YYEEEE. Deletions cut 1 base from V and 0 bases from J, with 8 bases between. This CDR3 has 15 amino acids. The CDR3 protein is CASSLQLYSNQPQHF. CDR3 DNA: TGTGCCAGCAGCTTGCAACTATATAGCAATCAGCCCCAGCATTTT.

The rearrangement joins TRBV29-1 to TRBJ1-1, with a tentative D call TRBD1 (5 bases). V gave up 7 bases and J gave up 4 bases, with 13 bases separating them. The CDR3 is 12 amino acids. Germline values: CDR1 SQVTM, CDR2 ANQGSEA. The CDR3 loop is CSGRAGLTEAFF. For the CDR3, the DNA is TGCAGCGGGAGAGCGGGGCTCACTGAAGCTTTCTTT.

This rearrangement joins TRBV12-3 or TRBV12-4 to TRBJ2-7, with D hard to call. The CDR3 contains 12 residues. V was shortened by 6 bases and J by 3 bases, with 9 bases between the two germline ends. CDR3 sequence (DNA): TGTGCCAGCAGGGCCCCTGGCTACGAGCAGTACTTC. Translation: CASRAPGYEQYF.

A single count supports this clone. The chain carries TRBV28 and TRBJ2-7, with D possibly matching TRBD1 (6 bases). Between the trimmed V and J ends, which lost 7 bases and 0 bases, there was a span of 13 bases. The CDR3 is 14 amino acids. The germline gives CDR1 MDHEN, CDR2 SYDVKM. The CDR3 DNA reads TGTGCCAGCAACTTGGGGGCGGCCTCCTACGAGCAGTACTTC. Encoded protein: CASNLGAASYEQYF.

This chain uses TRBV5-8 with TRBJ1-2, with TRBD1 matching 10 bases. J lost 0 bases, V lost 3 bases, and 8 bases had no gene match. Germline loops: CDR1 SGHTS, CDR2 YDEGEE. This CDR3 has 17 residues. CDR3 in amino acids: CASSSRGQGKANYGYTF. The CDR3 DNA reads as TGTGCCAGCAGCTCAAGGGGACAGGGGAAGGCTAACTATGGCTACACCTTC.

This chain connects TRBV10-1 to TRBJ2-3; 9 bases fit TRBD2. Germline CDR1 reads WNHNN; CDR2 reads SYGVQD (reference sequence). CDR3 size: 17 residues. The V and J ends lost 2 bases and 2 bases, in that order; junction bases with no gene match: 8. The CDR3 loop reads CASSEALTSGPTDTQYF. As DNA, the CDR3 is TGCGCCAGCAGTGAGGCCCTGACTAGCGGACCCACAGATACGCAGTATTTT.

The chain recombines TRBV6-5 with TRBJ1-6; the D gene is possibly TRBD1 (5 bases). This CDR3 spans 16 amino acids. Trimming took off 2 bases at V and 7 bases at J, with 15 bases between the two ends. Per the germline V gene, CDR1 is MNHEY and CDR2 is SVGAGI. CDR3 nucleotides: TGTGCCAGCAGTTACAGTCGACAGACCGCCAATTCACCCCTCCACTTT. Amino acid sequence: CASSYSRQTANSPLHF.

The chain employs TRBV27 and TRBJ2-2; 7 bases map to TRBD1. Germline V gives CDR1 MNHEY, CDR2 SMNVEV (reference sequence). V lost 3 bases, J lost 1 base, and 5 bases stayed unmatched. This CDR3 has 16 amino acids. The CDR3 is CASSFWTGLNTGELFF. CDR3 sequence (DNA): TGTGCCAGCAGTTTCTGGACAGGCCTGAACACCGGGGAGCTGTTTTTT.

V is TRBV10-3 and J is TRBJ1-2; 7 nucleotides agree with TRBD1. The V gene end was trimmed by 0 bases and the J gene end by 7 bases; junction bases not matched to a gene: 14. CDR1 ENHRY and CDR2 SYGVKD come from the germline V gene. The CDR3 totals 17 residues. CDR3 in amino acids: CAISESTRRRGQGGYTF. The CDR3 region has the DNA TGTGCCATCAGTGAGTCGACTCGGAGAAGGGGGCAGGGTGGCTACACCTTC.

This clone was seen a handful of times. The chain combines TRBV4-2 with TRBJ2-1; TRBD2 matches 7 bases. Germline loops: CDR1 LGHNA, CDR2 YNFKEQ. The CDR3 totals 15 residues. V gave up 0 bases and J gave up 7 bases; unmatched junction bases: 6. CDR3 DNA: TGTGCCAGCAGCCAAGATCCACGGCGGGAGAATGAGCAGTTCTTC. It translates to CASSQDPRRENEQFF.

CDR3 bases: TGTGCCAGCAGCCGGACTAGCGGTTTCTACGAGCAGTACTTC. It is translated as CASSRTSGFYEQYF. The chain carries TRBV6-5 and TRBJ2-7, with 10 bases that match TRBD2. The V gene end was trimmed by 6 bases and the J gene end by 3 bases; junction bases not matched to a gene: 5. The CDR3 loop spans 14 amino acids. Germline CDR1 is MNHEY and CDR2 is SVGAGI.

V is TRBV4-2 and J is TRBJ1-4, with TRBD1 identical over 10 bases. The CDR3 runs 17 residues. CDR1 LGHNA and CDR2 YNFKEQ come from the germline V gene. Trimming took 3 bases from V and 6 from J; bases not matched to a gene: 10. CDR3 nucleotides: TGTGCCAGCAGCCAGACAGGGGGCGCTAGGAAAGATGAAAAACTGTTTTTT. This gives the protein CASSQTGGARKDEKLFF.

The CDR3 DNA follows: TGTGCCAGCAGCTTGGTAGGAGGGAGTGACTATGGCTACACCTTC. Amino acid sequence: CASSLVGGSDYGYTF. The chain combines TRBV5-6 with TRBJ1-2; D unresolved. V was cut by 0 bases and J by 3 bases, with 12 bases left in between. CDR1 is SGHDT, CDR2 YYEEEE, per germline. The CDR3 loop spans 15 amino acids.

This clone showed up just a few times. This chain links TRBV5-3 with TRBJ2-7; D is perhaps TRBD2 (5 bases). TRBV5-3 is sorted into the ORF group, with uncertain function. The CDR3 is 12 residues long. V dropped 2 bases and J dropped 6 bases, with 9 bases sitting between them. This CDR3 is CARSFGVREQYF. The DNA of the CDR3 is TGTGCCAGAAGCTTCGGGGTGCGCGAGCAGTACTTC.

The CDR3 DNA is TGTGCCACCCAACCCGCAGGACAGGGCTATGGCTACACCTTC. Protein product: CATQPAGQGYGYTF. This chain uses TRBV15 with TRBJ1-2; the match to TRBD1 covers 8 bases. The germline V gene encodes CDR1 LNHNV and CDR2 YYDKDF (reference sequence). The junction had 9 bases not matched to a gene; V was cut back by 8 bases and J by 4 bases. The CDR3 consists of 14 residues.

The chain couples TRBV6-5 to TRBJ2-4, with 7 bases fitting TRBD2. J gave up 15 bases and V 10 bases, and 15 bases lay outside the gene matches. This CDR3 is built from 12 residues. Per germline, CDR1 MNHEY and CDR2 SVGAGI. The CDR3 coding sequence is TGTGCCACTTTGTCGGGGGGAGGGACTTGGTACTTC. Amino acid sequence: CATLSGGGTWYF.